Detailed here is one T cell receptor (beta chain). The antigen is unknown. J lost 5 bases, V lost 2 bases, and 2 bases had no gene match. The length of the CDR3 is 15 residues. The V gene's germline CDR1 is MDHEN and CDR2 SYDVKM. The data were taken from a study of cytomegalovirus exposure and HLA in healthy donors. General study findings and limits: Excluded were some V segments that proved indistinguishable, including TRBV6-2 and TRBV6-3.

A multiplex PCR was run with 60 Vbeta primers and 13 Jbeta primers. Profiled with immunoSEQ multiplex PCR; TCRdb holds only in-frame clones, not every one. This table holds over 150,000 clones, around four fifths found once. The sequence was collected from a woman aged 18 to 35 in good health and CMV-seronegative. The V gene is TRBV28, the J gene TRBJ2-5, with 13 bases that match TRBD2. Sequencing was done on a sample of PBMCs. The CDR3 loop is CASSLPTSGRETQYF. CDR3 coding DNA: TGTGCCAGCAGTTTACCGACTAGCGGGAGGGAGACCCAGTACTTC.